This TCR beta chain was found in a study of low-dose radiotherapy and immunotherapy resistance in tumors. TRAV- and TRBV-specific primers, spanning alpha and beta chains, primed first-strand cDNA. TCRs were amplified for approximately 22 PCR cycles with a constant-region primer and V-primer adapter. MiXCR, applied by TCRdb to the reads, yields one record per CDR3 protein. The data contain 60,000 to 90,000 distinct CDR3 sequences, around 30% of them singletons. Noted time point: before trial treatment. The study gave donors nivolumab, ipilimumab, aspirin, low-dose cyclophosphamide and low-dose radiotherapy. As a condition of eligibility, patients had advanced solid tumors lacking tumor-infiltrating lymphocytes. A word on this clonotype: A single base is all that separates this from a far larger clone, so a read error is likely.

The CDR3 is 13 residues long. Looked up from germline, CDR1 is KGHSH and CDR2 is LQKENI. V trimming: 3 bases; J trimming: 10 bases; junction bases outside the gene matches: 6. This material consisted of PBMCs, taken before treatment. The sequence came from a female donor with ovarian cancer. The chain links TRBV18 to TRBJ2-1; TRBD1 aligns across 7 bases. The CDR3 sequence is CASSPRQGNEQFF. CDR3 nucleotides: TGTGCCAGCTCACCGAGACAGGGTAACGAGCAGTTCTTC. Based on the CDR3 plus reference TRBV18 and TRBJ2-1, the full variable domain is NAGVMQNPRHLVRRRGQEARLRCSPMKGHSHVYWYRQLPEEGLKFMVYLQKENIIDESGMPKERFSAEFPKEGPSILRIQQVVRGDSAAYFCASSPRQGNEQFFGPGTRLTVL.